Listed below are T cell receptor beta chains from one sample, sequenced in a study of monozygotic twins with inflammatory bowel disease. No DNA is given; TCRdb re-called the 5' RACE reads and lists each CDR3 protein once. In total, the table holds 110,000 to 150,000 distinct CDR3 sequences. The sample taken for sequencing was blood. The receptors derive from a human donor with ulcerative colitis or Crohn's disease, or a healthy co-twin of an affected twin (not recorded which). Each CDR3 is given with its conserved first and last residue.

V gene: TRBV6-6; J gene: TRBJ2-2; CDR3 protein: CASSGGNTGELFF
V gene: TRBV4-1; J gene: TRBJ1-1; CDR3 protein: CASSQAGVNTEAFF
V gene: TRBV12-3/TRBV12-4; J gene: TRBJ2-3; CDR3 protein: CASSLERADTQYF
V gene: TRBV7-8; J gene: TRBJ2-1; CDR3 protein: CASSLVGGSDEQFF
V gene: TRBV4-1; J gene: TRBJ1-6; CDR3 protein: CASSQDQGAYNSPLHF
V gene: TRBV20-1; J gene: TRBJ2-5; CDR3 protein: CSALTIFTVQETQYF
V gene: TRBV5-1; J gene: TRBJ1-5; CDR3 protein: CASSAQGAVGQPQHF
V gene: TRBV12-3/TRBV12-4; J gene: TRBJ1-1; CDR3 protein: CASSITGGRTEAFF
V gene: TRBV5-1; J gene: TRBJ2-5; CDR3 protein: CASSRAYGETQYF
V gene: TRBV7-6; J gene: TRBJ2-3; CDR3 protein: CASSLYSDTQYF
V gene: TRBV5-1; J gene: TRBJ1-2; CDR3 protein: CASSLAQGSGYTF
V gene: TRBV29-1; J gene: TRBJ1-1; CDR3 protein: CSVEAPREATEAFF
V gene: TRBV24-1; J gene: TRBJ2-1; CDR3 protein: CATSDLAVSYNEQFF
V gene: TRBV12-5; J gene: TRBJ1-2; CDR3 protein: CASGSGGDYGYTF
V gene: TRBV20-1; J gene: TRBJ2-7; CDR3 protein: CSVRREDSYEQYF
V gene: TRBV27; J gene: TRBJ1-2; CDR3 protein: CASTLEGQGVHGYTF
V gene: TRBV20-1; J gene: TRBJ2-3; CDR3 protein: CSAVSGADTQYF
V gene: TRBV5-1; J gene: TRBJ2-2; CDR3 protein: CASSFRTSGSTGELFF
V gene: TRBV24-1; J gene: TRBJ1-5; CDR3 protein: CATSDTGGSQPQHF
V gene: TRBV29-1; J gene: TRBJ2-2; CDR3 protein: CSVGASGSYVSTGELFF